This note documents a single T cell receptor (beta chain) sequence. Its antigen is as yet unknown. The authors built TCR beta libraries using iRepertoire HTBI primers and Arm-PCR of CDR3 regions. TCRdb reprocessed the multiplex PCR reads with MiXCR, giving one entry per CDR3 protein. The sample comprises roughly 440,000 distinct CDR3 sequences, over 15% of which are singletons, and approximately 22% rests with the top ten. Time point of the sample: newly diagnosed GD, antithyroid drugs for less than 3 months. Making the TCR library involved RNA that had been extracted from PBMCs. The sample comes from a study of regulatory T cells in long-lasting Graves disease. Study conclusions and caveats: Since the sample size was small, accuracy may have been reduced. Persistent disease was characterized by preferential usage of TRBV28, TRBJ1-2 and TRBJ2-5.

Trimming pared 2 bases from V and 5 bases from J, leaving 13 bases between. Germline values: CDR1 DFQATT, CDR2 SNEGSKA (reference sequence). This CDR3 region has 14 residues. These data were likewise used in another study, on T cells in Graves' hyperthyroidism and ophthalmopathy.

The V gene is TRBV20-1, the J gene TRBJ1-5; D gene uncertain. Sequenced here: peripheral blood mononuclear cells (PBMCs), sampled at new diagnosis, from a patient treated with antithyroid drugs. This TCR was sampled from a woman aged 18-29 years with Graves disease. In DNA, the CDR3 is TGCAGTGCTAGAAGCCAACATGGATATCAGCCCCAGCATTTT. It yields the protein CSARSQHGYQPQHF.